These 22 T cell receptor beta chains were sequenced from one sample in a study of blood T cell repertoires in COVID-19. The table came from immunoSEQ multiplex PCR; TCRdb's copy has only in-frame clones and leaves some out. The data contain fewer than 110,000 clones, approximately 89% of them singletons. Sequencing was carried out using peripheral blood. Every receptor here comes from a woman in her twenties or thirties with acute or convalescent COVID-19.

Details on this clone: A read error may explain this, as a much larger clone is one base away. The identical CDR3 is also encoded by other nucleotide sequences in the sample. The chain uses TRBV6-5 and TRBJ2-7, with a possible D match to TRBD1 (6 bases). CDR3 size: 13 residues. Germline CDR1 and CDR2: MNHEY and SVGAGI. CDR3 region: CASSQTGLYEQYF. In nucleotides, the CDR3 is TGCGCCAGCAGTCAAACAGGGCTATACGAGCAGTACTTC.

The chain combines TRBV3-1 (or the pseudogene TRBV3-2) with TRBJ2-2, with 8 bases that match TRBD2. CDR3 size: 15 residues. The V and J ends lost 4 bases and 5 bases, in that order; junction bases with no gene match: 6. The germline gives CDR1 LGHDT, CDR2 YNNKEL (reference sequence). The CDR3 loop reads CASSPRGARTGELFF. In DNA, the CDR3 is TGTGCCAGCAGCCCGCGGGGGGCGAGGACCGGGGAGCTGTTTTTT.

This clone was counted once. V is TRBV6-6 and J is TRBJ1-6; 8 nucleotides agree with TRBD1. From germline, CDR1 is MNHNY and CDR2 SVGAGI (reference sequence). The CDR3 contains 11 residues. The V and J ends lost 5 bases and 16 bases, in that order; junction bases with no gene match: 4. The CDR3 sequence: CASSAGQGLHF. DNA of the CDR3: TGTGCCAGCAGTGCAGGACAGGGACTCCACTTT.

This clone was detected only once. The chain carries TRBV7-9 and TRBJ1-4, with D hard to call. The CDR3 runs 16 residues. Germline V gene lookup returns CDR1 SEHNR and CDR2 FQNEAQ (reference sequence). The germline V and J ends were trimmed by 1 base and 2 bases, with 11 bases remaining between them. CDR3: CASSLVIAGTNEKLFF. As DNA, the CDR3 is TGTGCCAGCAGCTTAGTTATAGCTGGCACTAATGAAAAACTGTTTTTT.

The V and J genes are TRBV4-1 and TRBJ2-1; TRBD2 aligns across 12 bases. The J segment lost 4 bases and the V segment lost 0 bases, leaving 10 bases of the junction unmatched. This CDR3 contains 19 residues. CDR1 is MGHRA and CDR2 is YSYEKL in the germline V gene. DNA of the CDR3: TGCGCCAGCAGCCAAGATCTTAGCCTAGCGGGGGGGCCGTACAATGAGCAGTTCTTC. It codes for CASSQDLSLAGGPYNEQFF.

This sequence joins TRBV5-1 and TRBJ1-2; 9 bases fit TRBD1. V shed 7 bases, J shed 8 bases, and the junction held 24 bases outside the gene matches. Germline V gene data show CDR1 as SGHRS and CDR2 as YFSETQ. The CDR3 extends over 18 amino acids. The CDR3 spells CASRTGTGNSGEMGGYTF. The CDR3 nucleotides read TGCGCCAGCCGTACCGGGACAGGGAACTCCGGAGAGATGGGAGGCTACACCTTC.

The chain uses TRBV3-1 (or the pseudogene TRBV3-2) and TRBJ1-1; 8 positions agree with TRBD1. With V trimmed by 4 bases and J by 4 bases, 2 bases remained unmatched. The germline V gene encodes CDR1 LGHDT and CDR2 YNNKEL (reference sequence). This CDR3 contains 13 residues. CDR3 residues: CASSRQGLTEAFF. The CDR3 DNA reads as TGTGCCAGCAGCCGACAGGGGCTCACTGAAGCTTTCTTT.

This rearrangement joins TRBV6-4 to TRBJ2-1; weak D call: TRBD1 (5 bases). With 4 bases removed from V and 4 bases from J, the gap between germline ends came to 14 bases. CDR3 length: 15 amino acids. Looked up from germline, CDR1 is MRHNA and CDR2 is SNTAGT. CDR3 DNA sequence: TGTGCCAGCAGTGCGACGGCAGGGATTTACAATGAGCAGTTCTTC. Protein: CASSATAGIYNEQFF.

The V gene is TRBV2, the J gene TRBJ1-5, with D tentatively TRBD1 (5 bases). The V gene lost 0 bases and the J gene lost 0 bases, with 12 bases spanning the gap. The CDR3 loop spans 17 amino acids. The V gene's germline CDR1 is SNHLY and CDR2 FYNNEI. The CDR3 DNA follows: TGTGCCAGCAGTGAAGCGCGGGGGGGTTATAGCAATCAGCCCCAGCATTTT. Protein: CASSEARGGYSNQPQHF.

The rearrangement links TRBV7-9 to TRBJ2-1, with D possibly being TRBD1 (6 bases). CDR1 and CDR2 (germline): SEHNR, FQNEAQ (reference sequence). Trimming left V 5 bases short and J 6 bases short, with 17 bases between. The CDR3 contains 15 residues. The CDR3 protein is CASSPGAGAGNEQFF. The CDR3 DNA follows: TGTGCCAGCAGCCCCGGGGCAGGGGCTGGCAATGAGCAGTTCTTC.

This chain links TRBV27 with TRBJ2-7; 9 nucleotides agree with TRBD1. V gave up 3 bases and J gave up 5 bases; unmatched junction bases: 8. The CDR3 covers 15 residues. Looked up from germline, CDR1 is MNHEY and CDR2 is SMNVEV (reference sequence). Here the CDR3 DNA reads TGTGCCAGCAGTTTTGAGGGGACAGGGATTCACGAGCAGTACTTC. Residues: CASSFEGTGIHEQYF.

This clone is categorized as hyperexpanded. The V gene is TRBV7-8, the J gene TRBJ2-1; D is perhaps TRBD2 (6 bases). V was trimmed by 5 bases and J by 6 bases, leaving 17 bases between them. CDR3 length equals 15 residues. Germline CDR1 reads SGHVS; CDR2 reads FQNEAQ. The CDR3 bases are TGTGCCAGCAGCAACCGGGACTCATCCATCAATGAGCAGTTCTTC. It encodes CASSNRDSSINEQFF.

V usage is TRBV11-2 and J usage is TRBJ1-4, with TRBD1 identical over 10 bases. The CDR3 length is 16 residues. V shed 6 bases and J 5 bases; nucleotides not matched to a gene: 9. Looked up from germline, CDR1 is SGHAT and CDR2 is FQNNGV. In DNA, the CDR3 is TGTGCCAGCAGACCCGGGACAGGGGCCTTCAATGAAAAACTGTTTTTT. Protein: CASRPGTGAFNEKLFF.

The chain links TRBV6-5 to TRBJ1-5; no clear D. CDR3 size: 13 residues. The germline V gene has CDR1 MNHEY and CDR2 SVGAGI. The germline V and J ends were trimmed by 5 bases and 7 bases, with 12 bases remaining between them. DNA of the CDR3: TGTGCCAGCAGTCTTCGGGTCGGGCAGCCCCAGCATTTT. It is translated as CASSLRVGQPQHF.

V gene TRBV5-6 combines with J gene TRBJ1-2, with a possible D match to TRBD1 (6 bases). Trimming took off 3 bases at V and 4 bases at J, with 10 bases between the two ends. The CDR3 is 13 residues long. Germline V CDR1 and CDR2: SGHDT, YYEEEE. The DNA for the CDR3 is TGTGCCAGCAGCTCCGGACAGCTCTATGGCTACACCTTC. Encoded protein: CASSSGQLYGYTF.

This clone appeared once. This chain connects TRBV28 to TRBJ2-7, with D perhaps matching TRBD2 (6 bases). Germline lookup yields CDR1 MDHEN and CDR2 SYDVKM. The CDR3 runs to 14 residues. The V gene lost 7 bases and the J gene lost 7 bases, with 20 bases spanning the gap. The DNA for the CDR3 is TGTGCCAGCAAGGACACCTCATCAGGGAGGGAGCAGTACTTC. It translates to CASKDTSSGREQYF.

This clone is a singleton in its sample. The chain links TRBV4-1 to TRBJ1-5; TRBD1 matches 8 bases. This CDR3 is built from 15 residues. Germline V gene data show CDR1 as MGHRA and CDR2 as YSYEKL. V lost 0 bases to trimming and J lost 2 bases; unmatched junction nucleotides: 0. CDR3 in DNA: TGCGCCAGCAGCCAAGAGGACAGGGGCAATCAGCCCCAGCATTTT. This codes for CASSQEDRGNQPQHF.

V gene TRBV11-1 combines with J gene TRBJ1-1; the D is unclear. Germline V gene sequence: CDR1 SGHAT, CDR2 FQDESV (reference sequence). There are 14 residues in the CDR3. V lost 4 bases and J lost 5, with 14 bases in between. The CDR3 region is CASSSQLTGTEAFF. CDR3 nucleotides: TGTGCCAGCAGCTCACAGCTAACGGGGACTGAAGCTTTCTTT.

The rearrangement links TRBV2 to TRBJ1-6, with TRBD1 as a possible D gene (6 bases). Germline V gene sequence: CDR1 SNHLY, CDR2 FYNNEI. V shed 10 bases and J shed 5 bases, with 21 bases lying between them. This CDR3 has 16 residues. The CDR3 here is CATSLRGGRDNSPLHF. CDR3 DNA: TGTGCCACCTCCCTCCGGGGGGGGCGGGATAATTCACCCCTCCACTTT.

The count of this clone is one. The genes are TRBV18 and TRBJ2-5, with a possible D match to TRBD1 (5 bases). CDR1 and CDR2 from the germline V gene are KGHSH and LQKENI. The ends were cut back, 5 bases at V and 1 base at J, with 8 bases in the middle. The CDR3 sequence is 13 residues long. Here the CDR3 reads CASSSGLQETQYF. CDR3 DNA sequence: TGTGCCAGCTCATCAGGGCTCCAAGAGACCCAGTACTTC.

This chain connects TRBV13 to TRBJ1-2; 10 bases agree with TRBD1. J lost 2 bases, V lost 5 bases, and 11 bases had no gene match. CDR1 is PRHDT and CDR2 is FYEKMQ in the germline V gene (reference sequence). The CDR3 is 17 residues long. The CDR3 DNA is TGTGCCAGCAGCCGAACCGGGGACAGGGGTACAAACTATGGCTACACCTTC. Translation: CASSRTGDRGTNYGYTF.

This sequence joins TRBV5-6 and TRBJ1-2; 7 positions match TRBD1. The CDR3 runs to 15 residues. Germline-derived CDR1 and CDR2 are SGHDT and YYEEEE. The trim removed 4 bases at V and 5 bases at J, leaving 11 bases unmatched. The CDR3 DNA is TGTGCCAGCAGCATGTTGGAGAAGACAGGGTATGGCTACACCTTC. Translation: CASSMLEKTGYGYTF.